Listed here is a single T cell receptor beta chain. This clone was recorded once. Its antigen remains unidentified. Per-nucleotide qualities are absent, and no much larger clonotype sits a single base away. This entry comes from a study of CD4 T cells in relation to SARS-CoV-2 and coronaviruses listed by TCRdb under 2021. Describing the broader study: A median age of around 38 years, with a range of about 20 to 75 years, was recorded for the full convalescent cohort of over ten patients. The Adaptive Biotechnologies TCR-sequencing kit was used to sequence samples from a few pre-COVID donors and the naive versus memory experiments, while other data came from Illumina-based sequencing. Using patient-derived lymphoblastoid cell lines, the shared crossreactive spike epitopes were mapped to their HLA restriction. A different, Illumina-based TCR-beta assay was used to sequence expansion assays from other donors in the study. The study assessed, at the TCR clonotype level, memory CD4+ T cell crossreactivity between SARS-CoV-2 and common cold coronavirus spike proteins. Among the approximately twelve convalescent patients, 8 males and 4 females were included, and two of the subjects were Hispanic.

To separate naive from memory CD4+ T cells, cryopreserved PBMCs first underwent CD4 enrichment and then EasySep naive CD4+ T cell enrichment. Ficoll-Paque PLUS gradient centrifugation was used to isolate PBMCs from leukapheresis product or whole blood. The PBMCs went either fresh into the expansion assay or into cryopreservation at -140 degrees C. The QIAamp Micro DNA Kit was used to extract genomic DNA from the CD4+ T cells. Uncultured naive and memory CD4+ T cell DNA received deep-resolution immunoSEQ TCR-beta sequencing. In the original analysis: During preprocessing, nonproductive sequences were removed, along with CDR3s that did not begin with C, did not end with F or W, or were shorter than 7 amino acids. Cultured and uncultured naive and memory CD4+ repertoires were searched for CDR3s previously identified as spike- and CEF-reactive. CDR3 homology was measured as pairwise Levenshtein distance, computed with the stringdist R package after trimming three terminal residues from each end. The immuneACCESS repertoire file appears here via TCRdb, limited to in-frame rearrangements. These files lack a portion of the clones; in checked studies, under half of the deficit traces to unresolved V genes, and the cause of the others is not known. V and J calls and clone size come straight from that table; D and trimming were deduced from the DNA. A total of 35,000 to 40,000 clones appear in this sample, 88% of them only once. The ten largest account for less than 10% of the sample.

General findings and caveats noted by the study authors: In about 60% of donors, memory CD4+ clonotypes turned up that crossrecognized SARS-CoV-2 and at least one common cold coronavirus spike. No donor contributed both pre-pandemic and post-infection samples, which limited tracing the source of pre-existing responses. Compared with monoreactive clones, crossreactive clones had significantly weaker SARS-CoV-2-driven expansion, a result consistent with antigenic imprinting. Sequencing of naive versus memory cells indicated that the assay detects memory recall responses, not primary responses primed during culture. Since the crossreactivity analysis centred on spike protein, crossreactivity against other viral proteins was not assessed. The study was limited by small numbers of patients and tested TCRs.

The sample consisted of memory CD4+ T cells from PBMCs. The cell subset or site label corresponds to: memory (non-naive) CD4+ T cells. This receptor was taken from an adult with COVID-19.

Here the CDR3 is given as CASSFRPGQGRNEQFF. In nucleotide form, the sequence is TGTGCCAGCAGCTTCCGCCCGGGACAGGGAAGGAATGAGCAGTTCTTC. Recombination linked TRBV7-3 to TRBJ2-1; 9 central nucleotides agree with TRBD1. Measured from the cysteine to the phenylalanine, the CDR3 is 16 residues long. Only the CDR3 region is kept as DNA, spanning 48 bases read in frame from base 1. Ends trimmed: V by 3 bases, J by 7 bases; bases unmatched to a gene: 10. As encoded in the germline V gene, CDR1 is SGHTA while CDR2 is FQGTGA.